This T cell receptor (beta chain) came from a study of human T cells and chemical hapten exposure. About the research overall: 2% DPC applied to a 2 cm by 2 cm arm area sensitized donors.

In its sample, this clonotype was seen a few times. One entry per CDR3 protein results from TCRdb running MiXCR on the RACE reads. The sample carries around 120,000 distinct CDR3 sequences, 12% to 15% recorded once. Sample time point: patch test 1, 2 weeks after DPC sensitization. As to treatment: therapeutic diphenylcyclopropenone sensitization with weekly scalp DPC. The drawing of blood occurred before each patch test was applied. CDR1 is MDHEN, CDR2 SYDVKM, per germline. With V trimmed by 3 bases and J by 3 bases, 15 bases remained unmatched. There are 18 residues in the CDR3. Source: whole blood, taken in connection with sensitization to the hapten diphenylcyclopropenone (DPC). J is TRBJ1-1 and V is TRBV28; TRBD1 agrees at 8 bases. The clonotype was recovered from a man between 18 and 29 years old with alopecia areata. Some clones in this sample may be carry-over from other donors' samples. The DNA of the CDR3 is TGTGCCAGCAGTTTGGATCTAAGACAGGGGATTTTGGACACTGAAGCTTTCTTT. Its translation is CASSLDLRQGILDTEAFF.